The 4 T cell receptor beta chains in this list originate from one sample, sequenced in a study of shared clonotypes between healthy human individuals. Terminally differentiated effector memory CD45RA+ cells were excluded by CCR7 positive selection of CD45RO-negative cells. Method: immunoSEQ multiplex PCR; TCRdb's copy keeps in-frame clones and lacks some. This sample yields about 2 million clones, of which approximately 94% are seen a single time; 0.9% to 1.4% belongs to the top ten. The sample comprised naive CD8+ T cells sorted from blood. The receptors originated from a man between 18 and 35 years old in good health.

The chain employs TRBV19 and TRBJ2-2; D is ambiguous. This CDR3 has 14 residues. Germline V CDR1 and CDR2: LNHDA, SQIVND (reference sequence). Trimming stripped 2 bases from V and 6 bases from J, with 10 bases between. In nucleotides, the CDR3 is TGTGCCAGTAGTATACTTATTGGGTCCGGGGAGCTGTTTTTT. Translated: CASSILIGSGELFF.

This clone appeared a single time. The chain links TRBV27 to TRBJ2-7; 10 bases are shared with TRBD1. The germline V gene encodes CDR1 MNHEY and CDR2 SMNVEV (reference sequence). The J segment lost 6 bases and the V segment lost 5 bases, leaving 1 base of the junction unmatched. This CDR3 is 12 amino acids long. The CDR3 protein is CASSRDRGEQYF. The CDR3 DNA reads TGTGCCAGCAGTCGGGACAGGGGCGAGCAGTACTTC.

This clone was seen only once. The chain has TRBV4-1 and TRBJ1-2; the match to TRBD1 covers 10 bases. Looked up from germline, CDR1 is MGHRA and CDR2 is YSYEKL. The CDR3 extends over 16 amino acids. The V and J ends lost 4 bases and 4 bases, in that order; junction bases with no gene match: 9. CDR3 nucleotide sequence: TGCGCCAGCAGCCCCAGGGCCGGGACAGGGGTCTATGGCTACACCTTC. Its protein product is CASSPRAGTGVYGYTF.

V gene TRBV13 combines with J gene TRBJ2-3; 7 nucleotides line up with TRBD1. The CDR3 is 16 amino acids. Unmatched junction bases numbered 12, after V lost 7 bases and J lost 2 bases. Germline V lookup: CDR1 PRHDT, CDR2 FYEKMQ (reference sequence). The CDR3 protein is CASNPSGTDYTDTQYF. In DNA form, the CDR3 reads TGTGCCAGCAACCCTTCCGGGACAGACTACACAGATACGCAGTATTTT. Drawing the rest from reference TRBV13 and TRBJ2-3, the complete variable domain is AAGVIQSPRHLIKEKRETATLKCYPIPRHDTVYWYQQGPGQDPQFLISFYEKMQSDKGSIPDRFSAQQFSDYHSELNMSSLELGDSALYFCASNPSGTDYTDTQYFGPGTRLTVL.